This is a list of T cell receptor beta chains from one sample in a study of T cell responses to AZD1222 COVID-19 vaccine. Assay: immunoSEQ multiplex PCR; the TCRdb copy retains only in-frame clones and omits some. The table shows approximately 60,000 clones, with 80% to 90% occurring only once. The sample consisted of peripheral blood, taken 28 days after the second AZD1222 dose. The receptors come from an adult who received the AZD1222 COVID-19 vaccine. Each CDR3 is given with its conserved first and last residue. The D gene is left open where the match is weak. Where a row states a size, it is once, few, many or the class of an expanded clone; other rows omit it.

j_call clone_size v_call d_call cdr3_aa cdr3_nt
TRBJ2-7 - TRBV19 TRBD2 CASSRGPGLAGRNSYEQYF TGTGCCAGTAGTAGGGGGCCGGGACTAGCGGGACGGAACTCCTACGAGCAGTACTTC
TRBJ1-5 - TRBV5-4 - CASSTFSDSNQPQHF TGTGCCAGCAGCACTTTCTCGGACAGCAATCAGCCCCAGCATTTT
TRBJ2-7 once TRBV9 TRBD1 CASSPRTGAIEQYF TGTGCCAGCAGCCCCCGGACAGGGGCGATCGAGCAGTACTTC
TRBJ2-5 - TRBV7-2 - CASSLVAGKQETQYF TGTGCCAGCAGCTTAGTAGCAGGGAAGCAAGAGACCCAGTACTTC
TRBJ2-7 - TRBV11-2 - CASSRDRAYEQYF TGTGCCAGCAGCCGGGACCGGGCGTACGAGCAGTACTTC
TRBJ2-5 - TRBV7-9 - CASSKTGQETQYF TGTGCCAGCAGCAAGACAGGTCAAGAGACCCAGTACTTC
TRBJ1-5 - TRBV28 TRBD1 CASTSGGTGGQPQHF TGTGCCAGCACCTCCGGAGGGACAGGGGGCCAGCCCCAGCATTTT
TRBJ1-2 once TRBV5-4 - CASSSRTGNYGYTF TGTGCCAGCAGCTCTCGGACCGGGAACTATGGCTACACCTTC
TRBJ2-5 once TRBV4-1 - CASSQGARETQYF TGCGCCAGCAGCCAAGGGGCGAGGGAGACCCAGTACTTC
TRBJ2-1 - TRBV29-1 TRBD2 CSVEEGAGGPNEQFF TGCAGCGTTGAAGAAGGAGCGGGGGGGCCGAATGAGCAGTTCTTC
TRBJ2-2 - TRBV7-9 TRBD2 CASSLSSGATGELFF TGTGCCAGCAGCTTATCTAGCGGGGCCACCGGGGAGCTGTTTTTT
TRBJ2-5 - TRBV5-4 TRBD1 CASSLATGWLKTQYF TGTGCCAGCAGCTTGGCGACAGGGTGGTTGAAGACCCAGTACTTC
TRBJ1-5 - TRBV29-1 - CSVADTGFSQPQHF TGCAGCGTCGCCGATACAGGGTTTAGTCAGCCCCAGCATTTT
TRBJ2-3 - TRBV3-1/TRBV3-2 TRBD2 CASSQPSSGSSYTQYF TGTGCCAGCAGCCAACCATCTAGCGGGAGTAGCTATACGCAGTATTTT
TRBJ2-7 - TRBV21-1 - CATPGTGDYEQYF TGTGCCACCCCAGGGACAGGGGACTACGAGCAGTACTTC
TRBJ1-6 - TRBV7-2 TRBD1 CASSLETGGINSPLHF TGTGCCAGCAGCTTAGAGACAGGGGGGATTAATTCACCCCTCCACTTT
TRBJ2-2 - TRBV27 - CASSHQPNTGELFF TGTGCCAGCAGTCACCAACCGAACACCGGGGAGCTGTTTTTT
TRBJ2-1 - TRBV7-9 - CASSQGASSYNEQFF TGTGCCAGCAGCCAGGGAGCGAGCTCCTACAATGAGCAGTTCTTC
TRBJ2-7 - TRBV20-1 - CSASSSYEQYF TGCAGTGCTAGTTCCTCCTACGAGCAGTACTTC
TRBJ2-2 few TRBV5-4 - CASSPVYGGTGELFF TGTGCCAGCAGCCCCGTGTATGGGGGCACCGGGGAGCTGTTTTTT
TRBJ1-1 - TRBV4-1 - CASSHDASVARIGTEAFF TGCGCCAGCAGCCATGACGCCTCCGTGGCACGAATCGGCACTGAAGCTTTCTTT
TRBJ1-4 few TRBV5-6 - CASSLVGEVGEKLFF TGTGCCAGCAGCTTGGTGGGGGAAGTTGGCGAAAAACTGTTTTTT
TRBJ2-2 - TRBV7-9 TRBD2 CASRGTSDHTGELFF TGTGCCAGCAGGGGGACTAGCGACCACACCGGGGAGCTGTTTTTT
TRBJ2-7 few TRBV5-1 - CASSLEGGYEQYF TGCGCCAGCAGCTTGGAAGGGGGTTACGAGCAGTACTTC